This T cell receptor (beta chain) was profiled in a study of blood T cell repertoires in COVID-19. Looking at the study overall: From T cells, B-cell-depleted T cells, or PBMCs came the material, which was cDNA or gDNA.

In its sample, this clone was seen a few times. Original processing notes: Nucleated cell number was recorded as an estimate derived from reference gene primer amplification. Libraries were prepared by immunoSEQ multiplex PCR; TCRdb keeps only in-frame clonotypes and omits some of them. The V and J calls and clone size were taken over from that table, and D and trimming were inferred from the DNA. The sample records hundreds of thousands of clones, approximately 90% being singletons. Patients at the Seattle site were enrolled during active infection and followed longitudinally. Germline values: CDR1 SGHRS, CDR2 YFSETQ. The V gene lost 0 bases and the J gene lost 10 bases, with 14 bases spanning the gap. The CDR3 has 15 residues.

The receptor was derived from a young woman with COVID-19, enrolled during active disease. The chain couples TRBV5-1 to TRBJ1-6; D is undetermined. Sequencing was performed on peripheral blood. For the CDR3, the DNA is TGCGCCAGCAGCTTGGTTCTGGGAGAGCGATCACCCCTCCACTTT. It codes for CASSLVLGERSPLHF.